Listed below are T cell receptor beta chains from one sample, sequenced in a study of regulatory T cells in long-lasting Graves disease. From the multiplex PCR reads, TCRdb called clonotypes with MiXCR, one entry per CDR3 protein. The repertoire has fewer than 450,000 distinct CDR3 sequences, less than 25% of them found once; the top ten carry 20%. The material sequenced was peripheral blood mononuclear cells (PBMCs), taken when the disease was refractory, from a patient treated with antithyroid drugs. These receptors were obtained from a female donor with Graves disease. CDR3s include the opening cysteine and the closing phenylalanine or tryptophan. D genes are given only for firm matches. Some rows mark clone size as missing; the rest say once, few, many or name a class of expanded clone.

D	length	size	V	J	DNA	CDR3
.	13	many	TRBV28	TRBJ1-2	TGTGCCAGCAGACGTGACCCTGACGCGGGCTACACCTTC	CASRRDPDAGYTF
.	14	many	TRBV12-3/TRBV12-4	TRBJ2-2	TGTGCCAGCAGTTTAGAGGAAAACACCGGGGAGCTGTTTTTT	CASSLEENTGELFF
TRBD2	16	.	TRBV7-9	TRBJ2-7	TGTGCCAGCAGCTCCGACTCCGGCGGGAGCTCCTACGAGCAGTACTTC	CASSSDSGGSSYEQYF
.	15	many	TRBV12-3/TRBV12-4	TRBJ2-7	TGTGCCAGCAGTTTATCAGCAGGGGCCCCTTACGAGCAGTACTTC	CASSLSAGAPYEQYF
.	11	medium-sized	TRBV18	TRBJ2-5	TGTGCCAGCAGCCCCCAAGAGACCCAGTACTTC	CASSPQETQYF
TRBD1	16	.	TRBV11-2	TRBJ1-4	TGTGCCAGCAGCCGCGGGACAGGTCGTTGGAATGAAAAACTGTTTTTT	CASSRGTGRWNEKLFF
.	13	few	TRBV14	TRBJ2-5	TGTGCCAGCAGCCAGTCGGGGAGGGAGACCCAGTACTTC	CASSQSGRETQYF
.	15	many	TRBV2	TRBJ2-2	TGTGCCAGCAGCGCCGACAGTGTGAACACCGGGGAGCTGTTTTTT	CASSADSVNTGELFF
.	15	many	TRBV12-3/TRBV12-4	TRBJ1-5	TGTGCCAGCAGTTCAAGAGGGGAGGGCAATCAGCCCCAGCATTTT	CASSSRGEGNQPQHF
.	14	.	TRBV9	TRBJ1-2	TGTGCCAGCAGGGACACTAAGGGGCACTATGGCTACACCTTC	CASRDTKGHYGYTF
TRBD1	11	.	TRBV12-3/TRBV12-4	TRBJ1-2	TGTGCCGCAGGGGGGGCGGGTGGCTACACCTTC	CAAGGAGGYTF
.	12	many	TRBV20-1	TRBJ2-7	TGCAGTGCTAGGGGAGTTTCCTACGAGCAGTACTTC	CSARGVSYEQYF
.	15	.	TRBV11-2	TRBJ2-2	TGTGCCAGCAGCCCCCGGGACTTTTACACCGGGGAGCTGTTTTTT	CASSPRDFYTGELFF
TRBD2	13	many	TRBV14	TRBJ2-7	TGTGCCAGCAGCCATAGCGGGGGGGCCGAGCAGTACTTC	CASSHSGGAEQYF
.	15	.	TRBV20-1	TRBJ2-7	TGCAGTGCTAGTCCCACAATTGGGAGCTCCTACGAGCAGTACTTC	CSASPTIGSSYEQYF
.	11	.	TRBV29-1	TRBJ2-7	TGCAGCGCCTGTGCGGGCTACGAGCAGTACTTC	CSACAGYEQYF
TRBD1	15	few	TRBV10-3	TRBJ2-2	TGTGCCATCAGCCAGACAGGGGGCGGATCCGGGGAGCTGTTTTTT	CAISQTGGGSGELFF
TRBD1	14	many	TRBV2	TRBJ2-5	TGTGCCAGCAGTCCCTGGGACAGACAAGAGACCCAGTACTTC	CASSPWDRQETQYF
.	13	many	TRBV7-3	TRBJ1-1	TGTGCCAGCAGCTTACAGGAGGGCCTTGAAGCTTTCTTT	CASSLQEGLEAFF
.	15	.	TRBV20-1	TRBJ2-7	TGCAGTGCTAGGGATACCGGGACAAGTTCCTACGAGCAGTACTTC	CSARDTGTSSYEQYF
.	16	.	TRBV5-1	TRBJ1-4	TGCGCCAGCAGCCAAAGACCAGGGCCTAGTAATGAAAAACTGTTTTTT	CASSQRPGPSNEKLFF
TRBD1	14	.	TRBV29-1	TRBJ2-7	TGCAGCGTTGAGACAGGGATAAACTCCTACGAGCAGTACTTC	CSVETGINSYEQYF
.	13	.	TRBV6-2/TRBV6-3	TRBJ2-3	TGTGCCAGCAGTTATGACTACACAGATACGCAGTATTTT	CASSYDYTDTQYF
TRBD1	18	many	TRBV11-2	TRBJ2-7	TGTGCCAGCAGCCCGATTGGGCGAGGGACAGGCCTGGCCTACGAGCAGTACTTC	CASSPIGRGTGLAYEQYF
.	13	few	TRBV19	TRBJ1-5	TGTGCCAGTAGTGATGGGGAAAATCAGCCCCAGCATTTT	CASSDGENQPQHF
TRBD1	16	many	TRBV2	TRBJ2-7	TGTGCCAGCAGTGAAGCTCGCACAGGGGGAGCTTACGAGCAGTACTTC	CASSEARTGGAYEQYF
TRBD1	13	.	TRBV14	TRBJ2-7	TGTGCCAGCAGCCCAGACAGGGGGGACGAGCAGTACTTC	CASSPDRGDEQYF
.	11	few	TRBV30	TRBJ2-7	TGTGCCACCGGAAGGACCTACGAGCAGTACTTC	CATGRTYEQYF
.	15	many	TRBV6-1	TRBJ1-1	TGTGCCAGCAAGGAAGGACCCTTGATGAACACTGAAGCTTTCTTT	CASKEGPLMNTEAFF
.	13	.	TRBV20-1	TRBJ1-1	TGCAGTGCTATTTTAACCCAGAACACTGAAGCTTTCTTT	CSAILTQNTEAFF
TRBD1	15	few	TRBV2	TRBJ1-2	TGTGCCAGCAGTGAAGCTAGACAGGGGGCGCGGGGCTACACCTTC	CASSEARQGARGYTF
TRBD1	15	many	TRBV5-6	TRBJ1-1	TGTGCCAGCAGCCCTACTCAGGGGGCCTGGACTGAAGCTTTCTTT	CASSPTQGAWTEAFF
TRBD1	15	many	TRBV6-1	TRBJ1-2	TGTGCCAGCAGTGAAACAGGGACAGGTCCTTATGGCTACACCTTC	CASSETGTGPYGYTF
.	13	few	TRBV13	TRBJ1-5	TGTGCCAGCAGCTTAGGGTCGAATCAGCCCCAGCGTTTT	CASSLGSNQPQRF
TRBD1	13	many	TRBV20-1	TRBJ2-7	TGCAGTGCTACGACAGGGCCCGTACACGAGCAGTACTTC	CSATTGPVHEQYF
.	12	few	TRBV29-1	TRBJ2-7	TGCAGCGTTGCAGGGGCAGGCTACGAGCAGTACTTC	CSVAGAGYEQYF
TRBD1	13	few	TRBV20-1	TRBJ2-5	TGCAGTGCTAGCCGACAGGGGGCCCGTGGGCAGTACTTC	CSASRQGARGQYF
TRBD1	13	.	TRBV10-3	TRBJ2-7	TGTGCCATCACCGGGACAGGGCACTACGAGCAGTACTTC	CAITGTGHYEQYF
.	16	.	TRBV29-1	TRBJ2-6	TGCAGCGTCTGGATGGAGGTTCCGAGTGGGGCCAACGTCCTGACTTTC	CSVWMEVPSGANVLTF
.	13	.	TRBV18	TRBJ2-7	TGTGCCAGCTCATCCGGGGGTAGAAACGAGCAGTACTTC	CASSSGGRNEQYF
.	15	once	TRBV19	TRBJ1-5	TGTGCCAATAGTTCGCGGAGGGGTGGCAATCAGCCCCAGCATTTT	CANSSRRGGNQPQHF
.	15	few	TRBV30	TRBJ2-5	TGTGCCTGGAGTGGTGGTTCGACGGAACAAGAGACCCAGCACTTC	CAWSGGSTEQETQHF
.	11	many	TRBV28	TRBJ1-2	TGTGCCAGCAGCGGGGGGCATGGCTACACCTTC	CASSGGHGYTF
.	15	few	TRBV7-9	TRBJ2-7	TGTGCCAGCAGCTTCACCGGGGGATACTCCTACGAGCAGTACTTC	CASSFTGGYSYEQYF
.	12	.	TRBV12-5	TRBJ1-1	TGTGCTAGTGGTTCCCCCAACCCTGAAGCTTTCTTT	CASGSPNPEAFF
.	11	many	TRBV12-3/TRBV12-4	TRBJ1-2	TGTGCCAGCAGTTTTGGTACTGGCTACACCTTC	CASSFGTGYTF
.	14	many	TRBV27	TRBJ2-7	TGTGCCAGCAGCCGCGGACTTCGCCCCTACGAGCAGTACTTC	CASSRGLRPYEQYF
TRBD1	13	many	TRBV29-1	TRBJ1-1	TGCAGTTTCCCGGGACAGCAGAACACTGAAGCTTTCTTT	CSFPGQQNTEAFF
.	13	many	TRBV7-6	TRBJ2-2	TGTGCCAGCAGGGACTCGAACACCGGGGAGCTGTTTTTT	CASRDSNTGELFF
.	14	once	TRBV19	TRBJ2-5	TGTGCCAGTAACCCGGCAGGTTTCGGGGAGACCCAGTACTTC	CASNPAGFGETQYF
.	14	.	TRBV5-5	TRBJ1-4	TGTGCCAGCAGCTTATCGCTGGGTAATGAAAAACTGTTTTTT	CASSLSLGNEKLFF
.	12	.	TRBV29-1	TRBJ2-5	TGCAGCGTTCTCCAGGAACAAGAGACCCAGTACTTC	CSVLQEQETQYF
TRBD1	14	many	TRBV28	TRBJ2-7	TGTGCCAGCAGCCCCGGGACAGGGACCTACGAGCAGTACTTC	CASSPGTGTYEQYF
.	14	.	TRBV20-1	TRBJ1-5	TGCAGTGCTACGTCAGACAATAGCAATCAGCCCCAGCATTTT	CSATSDNSNQPQHF
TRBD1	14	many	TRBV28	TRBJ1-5	TGTGCCATAACCTGGGACAGGGGAAATCAGCCCCAGCATTTT	CAITWDRGNQPQHF
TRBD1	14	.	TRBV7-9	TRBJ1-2	TGTGCCAGCAGCTTTGACAGGGGGCCCGGTGGCTACACCTTC	CASSFDRGPGGYTF
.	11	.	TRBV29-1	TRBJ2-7	TGCAGCGTTGCGGTAGTGTACGAGCAGTACTTC	CSVAVVYEQYF
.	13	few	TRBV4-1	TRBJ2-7	TGCGCCAGCAGCCTACCTCATGGCTACGAGCAGTACTTC	CASSLPHGYEQYF
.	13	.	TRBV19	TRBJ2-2	TGTGCCAGTAGTAAACTTAACACCGGGGAGCTGTTTTTT	CASSKLNTGELFF